Listed here are 10 T cell receptor beta chains from one sample, sequenced in a study of cytomegalovirus exposure and HLA in healthy donors. The PCR ran on 60 Vbeta and 13 Jbeta primers. TCRdb's copy holds only in-frame clones and misses some; the assay was immunoSEQ multiplex PCR. This table holds some 150,000 clones, under 80% found once. Sequencing input: PBMCs. The receptor source for this set is a young man in good health and CMV-seronegative.

The rearrangement links TRBV9 to TRBJ1-1, with unresolved D. There are 15 residues in the CDR3. Trimming took off 0 bases at V and 4 bases at J, with 13 bases between the two ends. Germline CDR1 is SGDLS and CDR2 is YYNGEE. The CDR3 protein is CASSVGGGPSTEAFF. CDR3 coding DNA: TGTGCCAGCAGCGTAGGGGGAGGCCCCAGCACTGAAGCTTTCTTT.

The chain couples TRBV6-1 to TRBJ1-6; D perhaps matches TRBD1 (6 bases). Trimming removed 2 bases from V and 7 bases from J, with 12 bases in between. Germline values: CDR1 MNHNS, CDR2 SASEGT. The CDR3 extends over 15 amino acids. The DNA of the CDR3 is TGTGCCAGCAGTGAAACACAGGGTAGAAATTCACCCCTCCACTTT. Protein product: CASSETQGRNSPLHF.

On this clone: The sample has other DNA sequences that encode this CDR3 too. The J gene is TRBJ2-7, the V gene TRBV5-4; D remains unclear. Germline CDR1 and CDR2: SGHNT and YYREEE (reference sequence). The CDR3 length is 14 residues. Trimming cost V 0 bases and J 0 bases, with 7 bases left between them. CDR3 DNA sequence: TGTGCCAGCAGCTTGGGCAGAAGCTCCTACGAGCAGTACTTC. Translated, it gives CASSLGRSSYEQYF.

The sample holds one count of this clone. The chain is built from TRBV5-1 and TRBJ2-1; 11 bases fit TRBD2. V gave up 5 bases and J gave up 4 bases; unmatched junction bases: 5. Germline CDR1 reads SGHRS; CDR2 reads YFSETQ. The CDR3 covers 15 residues. CDR3 sequence: CASSPGTSGYNEQFF. Here the CDR3 DNA reads TGCGCCAGCAGTCCCGGGACTAGCGGTTACAATGAGCAGTTCTTC.

The gene calls are TRBV29-1 and TRBJ1-1; tentative D call: TRBD1 (6 bases). The V end was cut by 7 bases, the J end by 1 base, with 10 bases between. Germline V gene lookup returns CDR1 SQVTM and CDR2 ANQGSEA. The CDR3 contains 12 residues. DNA of the CDR3: TGCAGCGGACAGACAGGGAACACTGAAGCTTTCTTT. Its translation: CSGQTGNTEAFF. Using reference TRBV29-1 and TRBJ1-1 for the parts outside the CDR3, the full variable domain is SAVISQKPSRDICQRGTSLTIQCQVDSQVTMMFWYRQQPGQSLTLIATANQGSEATYESGFVIDKFPISRPNLTFSTLTVSNMSPEDSSIYLCSGQTGNTEAFFGQGTRLTVV.

The genes are TRBV9 and TRBJ2-3, with D perhaps matching TRBD2 (5 bases). Trimming removed 4 bases from V and 6 bases from J, with 21 bases in between. Germline values: CDR1 SGDLS, CDR2 YYNGEE. This CDR3 has 16 amino acids. CDR3 DNA sequence: TGTGCCAGCAGCCCCCCCCTAGCCGGGGTGCACGATACGCAGTATTTT. This sequence encodes CASSPPLAGVHDTQYF.

A single count supports this clone. CDR3 sequence: CASSIGTSGKETQYF. CDR3 nucleotide sequence: TGTGCCAGTAGTATCGGGACTAGCGGTAAAGAGACCCAGTACTTC. The chain is built from TRBV19 and TRBJ2-5, with 11 bases identical to TRBD2. CDR3 size: 15 residues. Germline CDR1 is LNHDA and CDR2 is SQIVND (reference sequence). With 3 bases clipped from V and 3 bases from J, the junction kept 3 bases outside the gene matches.

This chain uses TRBV2 with TRBJ2-3; 8 bases map to TRBD1. J was trimmed by 1 base and V by 4 bases; bases with no gene match: 4. CDR1 is SNHLY and CDR2 is FYNNEI in the germline V gene. The CDR3 has 15 residues. The CDR3 loop reads CASSGGQGRTDTQYF. Here the CDR3 DNA reads TGTGCCAGCAGTGGTGGACAGGGACGCACAGATACGCAGTATTTT.

V gene TRBV5-1 combines with J gene TRBJ2-6; 7 bases agree with TRBD1. The CDR3 consists of 17 residues. V shed 4 bases and J 0 bases; nucleotides not matched to a gene: 7. Germline lookup yields CDR1 SGHRS and CDR2 YFSETQ. The CDR3 DNA is TGCGCCAGCAGCCCGGGACAGCCGGGCTCTGGGGCCAACGTCCTGACTTTC. Translated: CASSPGQPGSGANVLTF.

The chain combines TRBV10-3 with TRBJ2-1, with a tentative D call TRBD2 (6 bases). The germline V gene encodes CDR1 ENHRY and CDR2 SYGVKD. Trimming removed 0 bases from V and 0 bases from J, with 6 bases in between. The CDR3 contains 15 residues. The CDR3 DNA sequence: TGTGCCATCAGTGAGTCCGGGGGCTCCTACAATGAGCAGTTCTTC. It translates to CAISESGGSYNEQFF.